This is a list of T cell receptor beta chains from one sample in a study of T cell changes during pregnancy in multiple sclerosis. Sequencing was performed with immunoSEQ multiplex PCR; in TCRdb, only in-frame clones are kept and a portion is missing. The table shows 20,000 to 25,000 clones, with approximately 80% occurring only once. Sample: CD8+ T cells from peripheral blood mononuclear cells, taken in the first trimester of pregnancy. The receptor set was obtained from a female donor in good health, enrolled as a control in a pregnancy study. The CDR3 runs from the conserved cysteine through the conserved F or W. Fields, in order: J gene, clone size, V gene, D gene, CDR3 DNA, CDR3 protein. The D gene is left open where the match is weak. Not all rows give a size; the values are once, few, many and, for expanded clones, a class.

TRBJ1-3 - TRBV19 - TGTGCCAGTACCCCCGCGTTTGGAAACACCATATATTTT CASTPAFGNTIYF
TRBJ2-7 - TRBV10-3 - TGTGCCATCAGTGGCAGGGATCCCGAAGTGTACGAGCAGTACTTC CAISGRDPEVYEQYF
TRBJ2-3 - TRBV7-9 - TGTGCCAGCAGCTTAGAGGCACGAGGGACAGATACGCAGTATTTT CASSLEARGTDTQYF
TRBJ2-1 - TRBV14 TRBD2 TGTGCCAGCAGCCAAGGGTGGACTAGCGGCTACAATGAGCAGTTCTTC CASSQGWTSGYNEQFF
TRBJ2-7 once TRBV5-5 TRBD1 TGTGCCAGCAGCTTTTGGACAGGGGGGCCCTACGAGCAGTACTTC CASSFWTGGPYEQYF
TRBJ2-6 - TRBV19 - TGTGCCAGTACCCCCGGAGGGCCCTCTGGGGCCAACGTCCTGACTTTC CASTPGGPSGANVLTF
TRBJ1-6 - TRBV7-9 TRBD1 TGTGCCAGCAGCTCTAAGGCAGGGGGCGATTCACCCCTCCACTTT CASSSKAGGDSPLHF
TRBJ2-7 - TRBV6-5 - TGTGCCAGCACCCAGGGATTGGCAGCTTCCTACGAGCAGTACTTC CASTQGLAASYEQYF
TRBJ2-5 - TRBV6-1 TRBD1 TGTGCCAGCAGTGAAGTAACAGGGGGATTGGAGACCCAGTACTTC CASSEVTGGLETQYF
TRBJ2-3 - TRBV7-3 - TGTGCCAGCAGCTCGTCGGATACGCAGTATTTT CASSSSDTQYF
TRBJ2-1 - TRBV9 TRBD2 TGTGCCAGCAGCGGGTTAGCGGGGGAATACAATGAGCAGTTCTTC CASSGLAGEYNEQFF
TRBJ2-7 - TRBV28 TRBD1 TGTGCCAGCAGTTTGCCCGGACAGGGGCCCAGGGCGCAGTACTTC CASSLPGQGPRAQYF
TRBJ2-2 - TRBV13 - TGTGCCAGCAGCTTAAGGAAGAGAGGCACCGGGGAGCTGTTTTTT CASSLRKRGTGELFF
TRBJ1-1 - TRBV7-6 - TGTGCCAGCAGCTTATCAGAAACCAACACTGAAGCTTTCTTT CASSLSETNTEAFF
TRBJ2-7 - TRBV5-1 - TGCGCCAGCAGCGTACGCCAGGGAGGCTCCTACGAGCAGTACTTC CASSVRQGGSYEQYF
TRBJ2-2 - TRBV4-1 - TGCGCCAGCAGCCACCCACAGGGTAGCAGCACCGGGGAGCTGTTTTTT CASSHPQGSSTGELFF
TRBJ1-2 - TRBV27 - TGTGCCAGCAGTTTATACGGCGGAGGGGGCTACACCTTC CASSLYGGGGYTF
TRBJ2-5 - TRBV29-1 TRBD2 TGCAGCGTTGGGGGGGGCCAAGAGACCCAGTACTTC CSVGGGQETQYF
TRBJ1-5 once TRBV5-6 TRBD1 TGTGCCAGCAGCCCTAGGCCTGGACAGGGTGGGCATCAGCCCCAGCATTTT CASSPRPGQGGHQPQHF
TRBJ2-5 - TRBV29-1 TRBD2 TGCAGCGTTGAAGATCCCCCTTCTAGCGGGGCACCCCAAGAGACCCAGTACTTC CSVEDPPSSGAPQETQYF
TRBJ2-5 - TRBV6-5 TRBD2 TGTGCCAGCAGTCGGGCGGGGGGCCTCCAAGAGACCCAGTACTTC CASSRAGGLQETQYF
TRBJ1-3 - TRBV2 TRBD1 TGTGCCAGCAGTGAAGGGGGCCGACAGGGCGGAAACACCATATATTTT CASSEGGRQGGNTIYF
TRBJ2-6 - TRBV11-2 TRBD1 TGTGCCAGCAGCTCGATACAGGGGAAGGAGGCTGGGGCCAACGTCCTGACTTTC CASSSIQGKEAGANVLTF
TRBJ2-5 - TRBV6-1 TRBD2 TGTGCCAGCAGTGATATGAGCGGGAGGATCGAGACCCAGTACTTC CASSDMSGRIETQYF
TRBJ2-1 - TRBV7-9 - TGTGCCAGCAGCACCAGGAGCAGCGGGCGATCCTACAATGAGCAGTTCTTC CASSTRSSGRSYNEQFF
TRBJ1-6 - TRBV10-1 - TGCGCCAGCAGTGAGATTGGACAGTCATATAATTCACCCCTCCACTTT CASSEIGQSYNSPLHF
TRBJ2-1 - TRBV27 TRBD1 TGTGCCAGCAGATTAAGACAGGGGGCTTACAATGAGCAGTTCTTC CASRLRQGAYNEQFF
TRBJ1-2 - TRBV9 - TGTGCCAGCAGCCCGATTCGTAGGGGCCAACCCAACTATGGCTACACCTTC CASSPIRRGQPNYGYTF
TRBJ1-5 - TRBV15 - TGTGCCACCAGCAGCGAGGGGGGGGATCAGCCCCAGCATTTT CATSSEGGDQPQHF
TRBJ2-3 - TRBV7-9 - TGTGCCAGCAGCCCACAGGGCCCCCGAGTGGATACGCAGTATTTT CASSPQGPRVDTQYF
TRBJ1-1 - TRBV7-9 TRBD1 TGTGCCAGCAGCCAGGGACAGGGGGACACTGAAGCTTTCTTT CASSQGQGDTEAFF
TRBJ1-2 - TRBV2 - TGTGCCAACCCTCTAGGGGATGGTGGCTACACCTTC CANPLGDGGYTF
TRBJ2-2 - TRBV19 TRBD2 TGTGCCAGTACCATAGGTTTCACTAGCGGGCTTAGGGAGCTGTTTTTT CASTIGFTSGLRELFF
TRBJ2-7 - TRBV11-1 - TGTGCCAGCACCCTCGGGGATCTAATTACGGAGCAGTACTTC CASTLGDLITEQYF
TRBJ1-4 - TRBV11-2 - TGTGCCAGCAGCTCACACCGGGGGAAGTCGCCGGAAAAACTGTTTTTT CASSSHRGKSPEKLFF
TRBJ1-4 - TRBV13 - TGTGCCAGCAGCTTGGGCTGGGATGAAAAACTGTTTTTT CASSLGWDEKLFF
TRBJ2-3 - TRBV4-3 TRBD2 TGCGCCAGCAGCCAAGATCGCCCCCCTAGCGGGTCTAGCACAGATACGCAGTATTTT CASSQDRPPSGSSTDTQYF
TRBJ2-5 - TRBV27 TRBD1 TGTGCCAGCAGACCGACAGGGCGGCAAGAGACCCAGTACTTC CASRPTGRQETQYF
TRBJ2-1 few TRBV6-4 - TGTGCCAGCAGCCTCGTCGGAGGTGGCCTCAATGAGCAGTTCTTC CASSLVGGGLNEQFF
TRBJ1-1 - TRBV29-1 TRBD1 TGCAGCGTAGCTCTTTCGGACAGGCCTGAAGCTTTCTTT CSVALSDRPEAFF
TRBJ2-5 - TRBV28 - TGTGCCAGCAGTTTGGTGGTCAGACAAGAGACCCAGTACTTC CASSLVVRQETQYF
TRBJ2-3 few TRBV6-4 - TGTGCCAGCAGCCAAAACGGGGAAAGCACAGATACGCAGTATTTT CASSQNGESTDTQYF
TRBJ2-7 - TRBV28 - TGTGCCAGCAGCCCCTCGGTTAGCGGCTCCTACGAGCAGTACTTC CASSPSVSGSYEQYF
TRBJ2-1 - TRBV6-4 - TGTGCCAGCAGTGGGGGAGATTACAATGAGCAGTTCTTC CASSGGDYNEQFF
TRBJ1-1 - TRBV25-1 - TGTGCCAGCTTCCACCTAAACCGTCGAGCTTTCTTT CASFHLNRRAFF
TRBJ1-5 - TRBV28 TRBD1 TGTGCCAGCAGTTTCCCGCATACTGGGACAGGGGTGGGAATATATAGCAATCAGCCCCAGCATTTT CASSFPHTGTGVGIYSNQPQHF